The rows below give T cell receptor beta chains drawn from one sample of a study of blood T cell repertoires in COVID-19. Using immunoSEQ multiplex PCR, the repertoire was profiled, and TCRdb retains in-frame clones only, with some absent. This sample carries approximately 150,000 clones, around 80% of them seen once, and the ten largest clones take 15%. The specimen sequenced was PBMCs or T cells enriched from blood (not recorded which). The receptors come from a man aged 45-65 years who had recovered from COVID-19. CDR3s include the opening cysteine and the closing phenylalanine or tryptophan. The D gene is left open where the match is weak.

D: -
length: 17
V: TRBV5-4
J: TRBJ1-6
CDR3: CASSSGGEGRFYSPLHF
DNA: TGTGCCAGCAGCAGTGGAGGGGAGGGGCGTTTTTATTCACCCCTCCACTTT

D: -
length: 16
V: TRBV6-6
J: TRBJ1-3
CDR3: CASAKRDTLSGNTIYF
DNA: TGTGCCAGCGCAAAAAGGGACACCCTCTCTGGAAACACCATATATTTT

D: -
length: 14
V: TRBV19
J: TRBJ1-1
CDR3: CASSFDRGGTEAFF
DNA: TGTGCCAGTAGCTTCGACCGGGGAGGCACTGAAGCTTTCTTT

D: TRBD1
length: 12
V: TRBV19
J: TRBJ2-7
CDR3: CASSRQGYEQYF
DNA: TGTGCCAGTAGTAGACAGGGCTACGAGCAGTACTTC

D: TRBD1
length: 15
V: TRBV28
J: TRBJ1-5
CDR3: CASSPGTGADQPQHF
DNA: TGTGCCAGCAGTCCCGGGACAGGGGCTGATCAGCCCCAGCATTTT

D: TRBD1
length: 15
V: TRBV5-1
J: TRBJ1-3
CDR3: CASRLDRSSGNAIYF
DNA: TGCGCCAGCAGACTGGACAGGAGCTCTGGAAACGCCATATATTTT

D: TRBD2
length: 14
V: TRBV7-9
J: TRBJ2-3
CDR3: CASSSGLVPDTQYF
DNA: TGTGCCAGCAGCTCCGGACTAGTCCCAGATACGCAGTATTTT

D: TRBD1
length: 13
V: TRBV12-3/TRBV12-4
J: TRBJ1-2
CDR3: CASSLNRGNGYTF
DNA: TGTGCCAGCAGTTTAAACAGGGGGAATGGCTACACCTTC

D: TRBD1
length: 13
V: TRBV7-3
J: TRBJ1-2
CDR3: CASSSRTGEGYTF
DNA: TGTGCCAGCAGCTCCAGGACAGGCGAGGGCTACACCTTC

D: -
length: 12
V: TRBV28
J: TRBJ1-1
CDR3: CASSLGGIEAFF
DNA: TGTGCCAGCAGTTTGGGGGGAATTGAAGCTTTCTTT

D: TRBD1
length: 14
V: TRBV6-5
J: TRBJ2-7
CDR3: CASSRDRGEIEQYF
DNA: TGTGCCAGCAGCAGAGACAGGGGGGAAATCGAGCAGTACTTC

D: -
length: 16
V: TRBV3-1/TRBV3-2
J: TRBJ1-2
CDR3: CASSQNDLATGDGYTF
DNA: TGTGCCAGCAGCCAAAACGACTTGGCGACCGGTGATGGCTACACCTTC

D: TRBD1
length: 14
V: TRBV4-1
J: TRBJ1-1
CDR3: CASSQFDPGQGTFF
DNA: TGCGCCAGCAGCCAATTCGACCCGGGACAGGGGACTTTCTTT

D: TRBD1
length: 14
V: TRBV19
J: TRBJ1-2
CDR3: CASRETGANYGYTF
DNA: TGTGCCAGTAGGGAGACAGGGGCAAACTATGGCTACACCTTC

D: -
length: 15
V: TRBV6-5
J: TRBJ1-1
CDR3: CASSYSVQGNTEAFF
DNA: TGTGCCAGCAGTTACTCTGTACAGGGGAACACTGAAGCTTTCTTT

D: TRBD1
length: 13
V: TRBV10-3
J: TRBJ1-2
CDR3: CAISGGGDYGYTF
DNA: TGTGCCATCAGTGGAGGGGGCGACTATGGCTACACCTTC